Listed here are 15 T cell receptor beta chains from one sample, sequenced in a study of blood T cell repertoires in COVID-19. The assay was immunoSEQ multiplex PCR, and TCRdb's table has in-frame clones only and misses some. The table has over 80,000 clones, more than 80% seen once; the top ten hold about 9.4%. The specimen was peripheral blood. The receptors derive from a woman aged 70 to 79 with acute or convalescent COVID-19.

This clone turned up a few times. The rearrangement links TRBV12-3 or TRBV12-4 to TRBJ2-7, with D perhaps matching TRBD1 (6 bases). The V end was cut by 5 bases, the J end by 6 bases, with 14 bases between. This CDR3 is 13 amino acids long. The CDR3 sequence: CASSTKQGSEQYF. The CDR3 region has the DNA TGTGCCAGCAGTACCAAACAGGGTTCCGAGCAGTACTTC.

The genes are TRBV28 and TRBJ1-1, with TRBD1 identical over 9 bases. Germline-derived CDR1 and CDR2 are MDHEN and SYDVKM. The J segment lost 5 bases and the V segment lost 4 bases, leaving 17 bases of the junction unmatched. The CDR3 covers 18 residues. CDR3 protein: CASSSINAQGAQGTEAFF. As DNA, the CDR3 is TGTGCCAGCAGTTCCATAAATGCACAGGGGGCGCAGGGAACTGAAGCTTTCTTT.

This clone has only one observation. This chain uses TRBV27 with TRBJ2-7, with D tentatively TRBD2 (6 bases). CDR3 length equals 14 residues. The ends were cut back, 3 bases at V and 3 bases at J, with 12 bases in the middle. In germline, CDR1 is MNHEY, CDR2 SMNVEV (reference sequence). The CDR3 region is CASSFSGDVYEQYF. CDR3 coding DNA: TGTGCCAGCAGTTTTTCGGGGGATGTCTACGAGCAGTACTTC.

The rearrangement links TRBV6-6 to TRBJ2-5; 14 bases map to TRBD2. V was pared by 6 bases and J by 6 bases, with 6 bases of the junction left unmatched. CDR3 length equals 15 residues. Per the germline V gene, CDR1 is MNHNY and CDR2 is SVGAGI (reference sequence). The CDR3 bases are TGTGCCAGCAGATGGGGACTAGCGGGAGTGCAGACCCAGTACTTC. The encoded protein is CASRWGLAGVQTQYF.

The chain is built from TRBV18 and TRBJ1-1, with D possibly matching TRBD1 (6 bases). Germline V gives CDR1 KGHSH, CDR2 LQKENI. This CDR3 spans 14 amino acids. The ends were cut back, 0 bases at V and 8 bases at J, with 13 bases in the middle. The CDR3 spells CASSPPHRVAEAFF. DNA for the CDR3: TGTGCCAGCTCACCACCACACAGGGTTGCGGAAGCTTTCTTT.

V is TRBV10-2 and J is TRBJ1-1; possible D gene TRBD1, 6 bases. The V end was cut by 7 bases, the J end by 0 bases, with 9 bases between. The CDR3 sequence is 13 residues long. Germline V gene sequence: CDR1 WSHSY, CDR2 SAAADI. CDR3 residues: CASTGELNTEAFF. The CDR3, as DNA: TGCGCCAGCACAGGGGAGTTGAACACTGAAGCTTTCTTT.

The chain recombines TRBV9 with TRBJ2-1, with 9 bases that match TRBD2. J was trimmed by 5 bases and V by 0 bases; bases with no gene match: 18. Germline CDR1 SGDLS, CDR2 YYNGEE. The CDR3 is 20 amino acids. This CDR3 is CASSVGPGTSRVEAHNEQFF. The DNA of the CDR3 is TGTGCCAGCAGCGTAGGTCCCGGGACTAGCCGTGTCGAAGCACACAATGAGCAGTTCTTC.

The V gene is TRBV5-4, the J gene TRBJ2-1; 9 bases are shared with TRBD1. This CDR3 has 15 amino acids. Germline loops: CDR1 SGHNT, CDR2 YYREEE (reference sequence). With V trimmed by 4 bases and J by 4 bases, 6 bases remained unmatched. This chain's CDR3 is CASSHRDRVYNEQFF. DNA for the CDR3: TGTGCCAGCAGCCACAGGGACAGGGTTTACAATGAGCAGTTCTTC.

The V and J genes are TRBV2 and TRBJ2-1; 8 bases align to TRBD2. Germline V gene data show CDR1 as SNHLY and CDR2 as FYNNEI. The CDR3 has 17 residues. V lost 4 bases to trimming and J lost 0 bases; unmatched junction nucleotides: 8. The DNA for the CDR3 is TGTGCCAGCAGTGCTTTTAACGGGAGGGCCTCCTACAATGAGCAGTTCTTC. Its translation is CASSAFNGRASYNEQFF.

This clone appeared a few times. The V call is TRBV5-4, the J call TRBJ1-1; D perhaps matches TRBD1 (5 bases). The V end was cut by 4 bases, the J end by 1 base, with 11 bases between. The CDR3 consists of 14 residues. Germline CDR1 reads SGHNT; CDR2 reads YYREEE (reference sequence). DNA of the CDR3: TGTGCCAGCAGCCTGGGGCATTCGAACACTGAAGCTTTCTTT. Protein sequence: CASSLGHSNTEAFF.

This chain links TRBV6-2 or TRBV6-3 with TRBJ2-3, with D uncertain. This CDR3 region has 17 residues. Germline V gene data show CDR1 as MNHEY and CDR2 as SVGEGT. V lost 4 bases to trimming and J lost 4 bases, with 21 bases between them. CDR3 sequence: CASSFTTHRPDSDTQYF. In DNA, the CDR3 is TGTGCCAGCAGTTTTACGACACACCGACCCGATTCAGATACGCAGTATTTT.

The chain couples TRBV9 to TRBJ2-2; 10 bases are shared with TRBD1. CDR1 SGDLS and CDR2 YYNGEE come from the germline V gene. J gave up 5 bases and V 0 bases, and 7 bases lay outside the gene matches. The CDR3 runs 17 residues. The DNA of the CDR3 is TGTGCCAGCAGCGTAGCTAATGGACAGGGGGAAACCGGGGAGCTGTTTTTT. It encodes CASSVANGQGETGELFF.

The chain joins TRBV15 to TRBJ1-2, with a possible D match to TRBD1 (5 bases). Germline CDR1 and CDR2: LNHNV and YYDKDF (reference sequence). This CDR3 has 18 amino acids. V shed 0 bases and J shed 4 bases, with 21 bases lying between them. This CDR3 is CATSRDPQVLGLFYGYTF. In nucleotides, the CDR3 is TGTGCCACCAGCAGAGATCCACAGGTCCTGGGGTTATTCTATGGCTACACCTTC.

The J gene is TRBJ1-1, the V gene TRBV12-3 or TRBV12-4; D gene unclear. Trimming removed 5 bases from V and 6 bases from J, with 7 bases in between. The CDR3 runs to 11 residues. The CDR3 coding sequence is TGTGCCAGCAGTCTCCTCGCTGAAGCTTTCTTT. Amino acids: CASSLLAEAFF.

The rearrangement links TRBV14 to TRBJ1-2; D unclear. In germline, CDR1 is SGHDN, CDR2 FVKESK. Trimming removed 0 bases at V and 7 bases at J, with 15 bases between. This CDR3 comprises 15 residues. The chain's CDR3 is CASSQDRTSLVGYTF. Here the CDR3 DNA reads TGTGCCAGCAGCCAAGATCGAACCAGTTTGGTTGGCTACACCTTC.